This TCR beta chain was identified during a study of blood T cells in healthy people across ages. As for this clonotype: The germline gene is not matched at one end of the junction; a read error may be the cause.

Alongside a J-beta primer mix, a sample-barcoded 5' primer served in a second PCR lasting roughly 6 to 12 cycles. Each cDNA was tagged by a template-switch adaptor containing 12 random nucleotides. Every individual sample yielded 3 million or more paired-end reads (each containing CDR3). Each CDR3 protein is one row after TCRdb ran MiXCR on the 5' RACE reads. The profile shows around 2 million distinct CDR3 sequences, roughly two fifths of them singletons. The CDR3 totals 14 residues. CDR1 and CDR2 from the germline V gene are SGHTA and FQGNSA. Sample donors were healthy Caucasian individuals that came from Russia, aged 6 to 90.

The sequence came from a human donor in good health. The V gene is TRBV7-2, the J gene TRBJ1-1; a possible D gene is TRBD1 (6 bases). The sequencing sample was made of blood. The DNA for the CDR3 is TGTGCCAGCAGCCCCCGGACAGTGAACGCTGAAGCTTTCTTT. Translation: CASSPRTVNAEAFF. Based on the CDR3 plus reference TRBV7-2 and TRBJ1-1, the full variable domain is GAGVSQSPSNKVTEKGKDVELRCDPISGHTALYWYRQSLGQGLEFLIYFQGNSAPDKSGLPSDRFSAERTGGSVSTLTIQRTQQEDSAVYLCASSPRTVNAEAFFGQGTRLTVV.